One and the same sample provided the 21 T cell receptor beta chains below, sequenced in a study of Ad26.COV2.S vaccination and SARS-CoV-2 variants. Treatment in this sample: around 19 received Ad26.COV2.S at low or high dose, single or two shots; 5 received placebo; per-sample allocation not given. Sampling was done on day 63 after the first vaccine or placebo injection. The method was immunoSEQ multiplex PCR; TCRdb's version includes in-frame clones alone and lacks a portion of them. The sample contains over 400,000 clones, 92% of which appear only once. This material consisted of peripheral blood, taken in a trial of Ad26.COV2.S vaccine versus placebo. These receptors all come from a person aged 18 to 59 who received the Ad26.COV2.S COVID-19 vaccine or a placebo.

This sequence joins TRBV24-1 and TRBJ2-2, with a weak D call TRBD2 (6 bases). The CDR3 is 17 residues long. Germline CDR1 KGHDR, CDR2 SFDVKD. The germline V and J ends were trimmed by 4 bases and 1 base, with 15 bases remaining between them. CDR3 sequence: CATSDYGLGGNTGELFF. CDR3 in DNA: TGTGCCACCAGTGACTACGGGCTCGGGGGGAACACCGGGGAGCTGTTTTTT.

The chain couples TRBV7-9 to TRBJ1-2; D is possibly TRBD1 (5 bases). The CDR3 consists of 13 residues. V was cut by 3 bases and J by 7 bases, with 12 bases left in between. Germline V gives CDR1 SEHNR, CDR2 FQNEAQ (reference sequence). The CDR3 coding sequence is TGTGCCAGCAGCTTTGGAGGGGCCCCTGGCTACACCTTC. Translating gives CASSFGGAPGYTF. Filled out from reference TRBV7-9 and TRBJ1-2, the complete variable domain reads DTGVSQNPRHKITKRGQNVTFRCDPISEHNRLYWYRQTLGQGPEFLTYFQNEAQLEKSRLLSDRFSAERPKGSFSTLEIQRTEQGDSAMYLCASSFGGAPGYTFGSGTRLTVV.

The chain combines TRBV21-1 with TRBJ2-7; the table assigns TRBD2, which was not confirmed against the DNA. TRBV21-1 is a pseudogene segment. The CDR3 loop spans 11 amino acids. CDR3 DNA sequence: TGTGCCAGCAGCAAATATATGAGGATTTCCTTC. Translating gives CASSKYMRISF.

This clone was detected only once. J is TRBJ1-5 and V is TRBV2, with D unresolved. The CDR3 sequence is 15 residues long. V was trimmed by 8 bases and J by 3 bases, leaving 17 bases between them. CDR1 SNHLY and CDR2 FYNNEI come from the germline V gene. CDR3 sequence reads: CASSPEGGVNQPQHF. CDR3 sequence (DNA): TGTGCCAGCTCTCCGGAGGGCGGAGTCAATCAGCCCCAGCATTTT.

This chain links TRBV3-1 (or the pseudogene TRBV3-2) with TRBJ1-2; 10 nucleotides match TRBD1. V lost 4 bases, J lost 6 bases, and 2 bases stayed unmatched. Germline V gives CDR1 LGHDT, CDR2 YNNKEL (reference sequence). The CDR3 runs to 13 residues. CDR3 sequence (DNA): TGTGCCAGCAGCCCGACAGGGGGCAATGGCTACACCTTC. As protein: CASSPTGGNGYTF.

The chain carries TRBV7-2 and TRBJ2-7; 9 bases match TRBD1. The ends lost 4 bases at V and 4 bases at J; junction bases unmatched: 8. The CDR3 is 15 amino acids. Germline CDR1 is SGHTA and CDR2 is FQGNSA. CDR3 sequence reads: CASSSFRDRAYEQYF. DNA of the CDR3: TGTGCCAGCAGCTCGTTTCGGGACAGGGCATACGAGCAGTACTTC.

The chain is built from TRBV27 and TRBJ2-7; 7 bases agree with TRBD1. The V segment lost 6 bases and the J segment 0 bases; nucleotides outside the gene matches: 5. Germline assignment: CDR1 MNHEY and CDR2 SMNVEV (reference sequence). The CDR3 spans 14 residues. CDR3 in amino acids: CASRPRGLSYEQYF. The CDR3 region has the DNA TGTGCCAGCAGACCTAGGGGGCTCTCCTACGAGCAGTACTTC.

CDR3 sequence: CASSVAGAGGPGETQYF. The CDR3 nucleotides read TGTGCCAGCAGCGTAGCGGGAGCGGGGGGGCCGGGAGAGACCCAGTACTTC. V usage is TRBV9 and J usage is TRBJ2-5, with 10 bases aligning to TRBD2. The V gene end was trimmed by 0 bases and the J gene end by 4 bases; junction bases not matched to a gene: 9. The CDR3 is 17 residues long. Germline V CDR1 and CDR2: SGDLS, YYNGEE.

The chain links TRBV3-1 (or the pseudogene TRBV3-2) to TRBJ1-1; a weak D match, TRBD1 (5 bases). CDR1 and CDR2 (germline): LGHDT, YNNKEL (reference sequence). Trimming pared 1 base from V and 3 bases from J, leaving 9 bases between. The CDR3 totals 14 residues. This chain's CDR3 is CASSQGQGDTEAFF. As DNA, the CDR3 is TGTGCCAGCAGCCAAGGGCAGGGTGACACTGAAGCTTTCTTT.

CDR3: CASSARTLTGARNYGYTF. The DNA of the CDR3 is TGCGCCAGCAGTGCCCGGACGCTGACAGGGGCCCGAAACTATGGCTACACCTTC. This rearrangement joins TRBV10-2 to TRBJ1-2, with TRBD1 matching over 8 bases. The V gene end was trimmed by 4 bases and the J gene end by 2 bases; junction bases not matched to a gene: 15. From germline, CDR1 is WSHSY and CDR2 SAAADI. CDR3 length: 18 residues.

The genes are TRBV29-1 and TRBJ1-1; D is uncertain. Germline V lookup: CDR1 SQVTM, CDR2 ANQGSEA. V lost 2 bases and J 5 bases, leaving 15 bases between the germline ends. The CDR3 is made up of 14 amino acids. CDR3 coding DNA: TGCAGCGTTGAATGGAAGGGAGTGGGAACTGAAGCTTTCTTT. Its protein product is CSVEWKGVGTEAFF.

The CDR3 region has the DNA TGTGCCAGCAGCTTGAAAGGGTCTTCGGCCTACGAGCAGTACTTC. Translated, it gives CASSLKGSSAYEQYF. The chain couples TRBV5-4 to TRBJ2-7; D not resolved. Germline assignment: CDR1 SGHNT and CDR2 YYREEE (reference sequence). V was shortened by 1 base and J by 2 bases, with 13 bases between the two germline ends. There are 15 residues in the CDR3.

The rearrangement uses TRBV5-4 and TRBJ2-7; a possible D gene is TRBD1 (5 bases). V was clipped by 4 bases and J by 3 bases, with 14 bases between them. CDR1 and CDR2 from the germline V gene are SGHNT and YYREEE (reference sequence). CDR3 length: 14 residues. CDR3 sequence (DNA): TGTGCCAGCAGCCCCAGGGCCGAAAACTACGAGCAGTACTTC. It codes for CASSPRAENYEQYF.

The genes are TRBV7-2 and TRBJ2-3; 11 nucleotides match TRBD2. The CDR3 runs to 16 residues. Germline-derived CDR1 and CDR2 are SGHTA and FQGNSA. The ends lost 4 bases at V and 1 base at J; junction bases unmatched: 4. The CDR3 reads CASSSSLAGGTDTQYF. The DNA of the CDR3 is TGTGCCAGCAGCTCCTCACTAGCGGGGGGCACAGATACGCAGTATTTT. Based on the CDR3 plus reference TRBV7-2 and TRBJ2-3, the full variable domain is GAGVSQSPSNKVTEKGKDVELRCDPISGHTALYWYRQSLGQGLEFLIYFQGNSAPDKSGLPSDRFSAERTGGSVSTLTIQRTQQEDSAVYLCASSSSLAGGTDTQYFGPGTRLTVL.

The chain joins TRBV5-4 to TRBJ2-2; D is perhaps TRBD1 (6 bases). The CDR3 is 17 residues long. Trimming left V 4 bases short and J 6 bases short, with 22 bases between. Germline CDR1 and CDR2: SGHNT and YYREEE (reference sequence). CDR3 loop: CASSRADSPRGAGELFF. The CDR3 region has the DNA TGTGCCAGCAGCCGGGCGGACAGTCCTCGAGGGGCCGGGGAGCTGTTTTTT.

The gene calls are TRBV7-2 and TRBJ2-1, with D maybe TRBD2 (6 bases). V lost 5 bases and J lost 5, with 16 bases in between. CDR3 length: 15 residues. Germline loops: CDR1 SGHTA, CDR2 FQGNSA. CDR3 protein: CASSPRVAGNNEQFF. CDR3 DNA sequence: TGTGCCAGCAGCCCCAGAGTGGCGGGGAACAATGAGCAGTTCTTC.

The genes are TRBV19 and TRBJ1-5; perhaps TRBD1 as D (5 bases). Germline values: CDR1 LNHDA, CDR2 SQIVND (reference sequence). V gave up 3 bases and J gave up 0 bases, with 9 bases separating them. The CDR3 consists of 15 residues. CDR3 nucleotides: TGTGCCAGTAGTATGGGGGTTATTAGCAATCAGCCCCAGCATTTT. It yields the protein CASSMGVISNQPQHF. Combining the CDR3 with reference TRBV19 and TRBJ1-5 gives the whole variable domain DGGITQSPKYLFRKEGQNVTLSCEQNLNHDAMYWYRQDPGQGLRLIYYSQIVNDFQKGDIAEGYSVSREKKESFPLTVTSAQKNPTAFYLCASSMGVISNQPQHFGDGTRLSIL.

The gene calls are TRBV9 and TRBJ1-2; D might be TRBD1 (6 bases). The germline V and J ends were trimmed by 7 bases and 1 base, with 14 bases remaining between them. The germline V gene has CDR1 SGDLS and CDR2 YYNGEE. The CDR3 covers 14 residues. DNA for the CDR3: TGTGCCAGCGGTCGGACAGCTGATAACTATGGCTACACCTTC. Amino acid sequence: CASGRTADNYGYTF.

This rearrangement joins TRBV5-1 to TRBJ1-2, with D unclear. The CDR3 is 14 residues long. Germline V gene sequence: CDR1 SGHRS, CDR2 YFSETQ. The V end lost 4 bases, the J end lost 0 bases, and 10 bases lay between the germline ends. The DNA of the CDR3 is TGCGCCAGCAGCCCTGACGGGACTAACTATGGCTACACCTTC. Translating it yields CASSPDGTNYGYTF.

The CDR3 DNA sequence: TGTGCCAGCAGGAGAGACCTGGAGGACACTGAAGCTTTCTTT. Its translation is CASRRDLEDTEAFF. The chain has TRBV6-5 and TRBJ1-1; D not certain. The CDR3 is 14 residues long. The germline gives CDR1 MNHEY, CDR2 SVGAGI. The ends were cut back, 6 bases at V and 3 bases at J, with 14 bases in the middle.

This sequence joins TRBV6-5 and TRBJ2-3, with 7 positions matching TRBD1. The CDR3 runs 16 residues. Germline values: CDR1 MNHEY, CDR2 SVGAGI. V lost 4 bases, J lost 0 bases, and 7 bases stayed unmatched. CDR3 in DNA: TGTGCCAGCAGTTCGACAGGGTCCCGGAGCACAGATACGCAGTATTTT. It yields the protein CASSSTGSRSTDTQYF.